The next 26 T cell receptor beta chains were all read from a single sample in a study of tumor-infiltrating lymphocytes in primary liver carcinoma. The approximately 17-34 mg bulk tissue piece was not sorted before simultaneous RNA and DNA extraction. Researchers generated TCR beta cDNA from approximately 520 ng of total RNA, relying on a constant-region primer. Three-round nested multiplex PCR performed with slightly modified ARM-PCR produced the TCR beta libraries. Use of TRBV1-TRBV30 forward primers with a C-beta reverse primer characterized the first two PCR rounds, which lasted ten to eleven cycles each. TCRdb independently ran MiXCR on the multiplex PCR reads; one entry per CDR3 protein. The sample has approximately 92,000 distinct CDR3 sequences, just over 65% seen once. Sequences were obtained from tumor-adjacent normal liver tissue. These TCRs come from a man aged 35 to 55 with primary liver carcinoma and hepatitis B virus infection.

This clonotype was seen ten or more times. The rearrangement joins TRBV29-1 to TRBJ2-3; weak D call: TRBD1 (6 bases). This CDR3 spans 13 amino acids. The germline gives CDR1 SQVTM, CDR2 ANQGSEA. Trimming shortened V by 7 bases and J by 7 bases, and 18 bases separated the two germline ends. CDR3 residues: CSAGEQGTNTQYF. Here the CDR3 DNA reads TGCAGCGCAGGGGAACAGGGAACGAATACGCAGTATTTT.

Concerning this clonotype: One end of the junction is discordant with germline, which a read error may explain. Here the CDR3 reads CSSRSGIVAPTEAFF. The CDR3 DNA reads as TGTTCCAGCAGGTCGGGGATAGTGGCGCCCACTGAAGCTTTCTTT. The genes are TRBV6-6 and TRBJ1-1; D is unresolved. CDR3 length: 15 amino acids. Germline CDR1 and CDR2: MNHNY and SVGAGI (reference sequence).

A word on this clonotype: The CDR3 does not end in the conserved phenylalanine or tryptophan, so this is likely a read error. CDR3 bases: TGTGCCAGCAACTTAGAGGTTGAAGAGACCCAGTACTTA. Translation: CASNLEVEETQYL. V is TRBV11-2 and J is TRBJ2-5, with D unresolved. Germline values: CDR1 SGHAT, CDR2 FQNNGV. The CDR3 covers 13 residues.

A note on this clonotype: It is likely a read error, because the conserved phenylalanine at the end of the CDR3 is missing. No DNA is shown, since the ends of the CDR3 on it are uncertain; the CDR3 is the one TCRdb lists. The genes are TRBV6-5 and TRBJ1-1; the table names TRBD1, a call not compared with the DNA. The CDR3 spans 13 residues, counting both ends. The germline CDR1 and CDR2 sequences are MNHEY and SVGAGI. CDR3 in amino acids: CASSYSTGAEAIS.

CDR3 sequence: CASSRPGYEQYF. CDR3 in DNA: TGTGCCAGCAGCCGACCAGGTTACGAGCAGTACTTC. J is TRBJ2-7 and V is TRBV7-2; no definite D call. This CDR3 is 12 amino acids long. V was shortened by 5 bases and J by 4 bases, with 9 bases between the two germline ends. CDR1 SGHTA and CDR2 FQGNSA come from the germline V gene.

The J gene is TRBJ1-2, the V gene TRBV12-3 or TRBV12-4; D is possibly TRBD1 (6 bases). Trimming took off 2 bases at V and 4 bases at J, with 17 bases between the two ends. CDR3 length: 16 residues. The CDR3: CASSLIPGAQTYGYTF. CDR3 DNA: TGTGCCAGCAGTTTAATACCGGGGGCTCAAACCTATGGCTACACCTTC.

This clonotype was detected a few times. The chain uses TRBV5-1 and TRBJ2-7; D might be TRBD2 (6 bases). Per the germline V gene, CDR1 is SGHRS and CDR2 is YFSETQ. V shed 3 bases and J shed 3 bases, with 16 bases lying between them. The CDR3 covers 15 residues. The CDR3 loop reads CASSYGTLKFYEQYF. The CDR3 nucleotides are TGCGCCAGCAGCTATGGGACTCTAAAATTCTACGAGCAGTACTTC.

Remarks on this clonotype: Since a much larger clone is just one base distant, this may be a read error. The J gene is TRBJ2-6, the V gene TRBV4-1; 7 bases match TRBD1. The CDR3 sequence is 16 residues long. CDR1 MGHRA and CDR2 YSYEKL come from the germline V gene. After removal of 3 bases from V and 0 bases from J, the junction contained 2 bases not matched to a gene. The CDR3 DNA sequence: TGCGCCAGCAGCCATGACAGGGCCTCTGGGGCCAACGTCCTGACTTTC. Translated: CASSHDRASGANVLTF.

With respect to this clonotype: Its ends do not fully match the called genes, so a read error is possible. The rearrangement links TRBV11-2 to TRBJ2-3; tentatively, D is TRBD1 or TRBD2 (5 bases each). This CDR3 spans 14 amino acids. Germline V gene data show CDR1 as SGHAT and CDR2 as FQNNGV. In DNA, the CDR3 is TGTGCCAGCGGCTTAGGACTGGGGCCAAATACGCAGTATTTT. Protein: CASGLGLGPNTQYF.

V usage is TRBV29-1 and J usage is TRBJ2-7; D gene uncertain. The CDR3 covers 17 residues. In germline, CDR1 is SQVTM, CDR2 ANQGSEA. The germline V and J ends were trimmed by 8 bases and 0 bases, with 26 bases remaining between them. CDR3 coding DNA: TGCAGCATCCTAGGGCGCTTCGACGGACCCCCCTCCTACGAGCAGTACTTC. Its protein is CSILGRFDGPPSYEQYF.

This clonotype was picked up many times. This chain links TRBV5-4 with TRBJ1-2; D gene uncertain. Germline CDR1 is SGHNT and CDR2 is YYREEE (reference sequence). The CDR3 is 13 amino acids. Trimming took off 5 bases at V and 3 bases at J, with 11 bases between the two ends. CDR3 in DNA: TGTGCCAGCAGGCGGGGTCACGACTATGGCTACACCTTC. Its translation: CASRRGHDYGYTF.

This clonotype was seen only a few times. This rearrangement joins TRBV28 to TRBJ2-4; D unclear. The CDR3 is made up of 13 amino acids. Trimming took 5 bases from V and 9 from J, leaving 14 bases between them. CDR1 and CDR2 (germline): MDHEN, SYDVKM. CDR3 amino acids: CASSPLDVRIQYF. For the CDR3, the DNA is TGTGCCAGCAGTCCCCTCGACGTACGCATTCAGTACTTC. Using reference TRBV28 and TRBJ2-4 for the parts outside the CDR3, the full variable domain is DVKVTQSSRYLVKRTGEKVFLECVQDMDHENMFWYRQDPGLGLRLIYFSYDVKMKEKGDIPEGYSVSREKKERFSLILESASTNQTSMYLCASSPLDVRIQYFGAGTRLSVL.

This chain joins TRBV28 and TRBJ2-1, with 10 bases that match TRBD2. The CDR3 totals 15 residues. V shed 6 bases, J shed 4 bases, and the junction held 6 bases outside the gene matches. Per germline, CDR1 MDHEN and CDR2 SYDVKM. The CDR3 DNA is TGTGCCAGCAGCTGGACTAGCGGAGGGTACAATGAGCAGTTCTTC. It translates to CASSWTSGGYNEQFF.

The CDR3 loop is CARRESTDTQYF. The CDR3 coding sequence is TGTGCCAGGCGCGAAAGCACAGATACGCAGTATTTT. The chain is built from TRBV2 and TRBJ2-3; D not resolved. Germline V gives CDR1 SNHLY, CDR2 FYNNEI. This CDR3 is built from 12 residues. V was shortened by 9 bases and J by 0 bases, with 7 bases between the two germline ends.

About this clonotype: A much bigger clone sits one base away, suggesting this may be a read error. The CDR3: CASSYVGDGTDMQYF. DNA of the CDR3: TGTGCCAGCAGTTACGTCGGGGACGGCACAGATATGCAGTATTTT. The rearrangement links TRBV6-6 to TRBJ2-3; either TRBD1 or TRBD2 may supply D (5 bases each). The CDR3 is made up of 15 amino acids. Germline lookup yields CDR1 MNHNY and CDR2 SVGAGI (reference sequence).

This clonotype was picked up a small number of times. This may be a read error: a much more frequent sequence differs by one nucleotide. CDR3 DNA sequence: TGTGCCAGCAACCGTGATTCAGCAGATACGCAGTATTTT. The encoded protein is CASNRDSADTQYF. The chain links TRBV12-3 or TRBV12-4 to TRBJ2-3; the D is unclear. The CDR3 spans 13 residues. Trimming cost V 7 bases and J 4 bases, with 12 bases left between them.

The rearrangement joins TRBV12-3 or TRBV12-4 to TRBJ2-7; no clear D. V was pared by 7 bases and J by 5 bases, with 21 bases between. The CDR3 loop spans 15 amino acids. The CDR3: CASIFVDPPEDEQYF. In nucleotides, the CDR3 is TGTGCCAGCATTTTCGTGGACCCACCGGAAGACGAGCAGTACTTC.

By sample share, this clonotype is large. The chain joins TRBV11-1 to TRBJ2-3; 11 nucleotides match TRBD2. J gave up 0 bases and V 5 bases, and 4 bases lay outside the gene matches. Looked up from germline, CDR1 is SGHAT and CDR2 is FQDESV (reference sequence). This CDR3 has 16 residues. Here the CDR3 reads CASSKGLAVSTDTQYF. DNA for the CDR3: TGTGCCAGCAGCAAGGGACTAGCGGTTAGCACAGATACGCAGTATTTT.

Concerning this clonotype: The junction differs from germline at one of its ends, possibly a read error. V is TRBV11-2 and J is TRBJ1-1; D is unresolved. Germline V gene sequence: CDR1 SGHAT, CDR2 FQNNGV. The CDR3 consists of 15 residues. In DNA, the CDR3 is TGTGGCAGCTGCTTAGTTCCGGTTTTGAACACTGAAGCTTTCTTT. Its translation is CGSCLVPVLNTEAFF.

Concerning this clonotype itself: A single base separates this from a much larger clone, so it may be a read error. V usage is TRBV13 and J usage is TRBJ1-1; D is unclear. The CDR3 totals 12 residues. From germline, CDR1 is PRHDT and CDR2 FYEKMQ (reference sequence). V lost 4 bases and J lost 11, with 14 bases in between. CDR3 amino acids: CASSSGGVDAFF. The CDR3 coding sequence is TGTGCCAGCAGCTCCGGCGGGGTTGATGCTTTCTTT.

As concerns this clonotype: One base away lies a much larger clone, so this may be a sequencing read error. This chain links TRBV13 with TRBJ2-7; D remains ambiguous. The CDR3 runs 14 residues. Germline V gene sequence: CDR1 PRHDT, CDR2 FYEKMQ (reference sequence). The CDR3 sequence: CASNLGLRASEQYF. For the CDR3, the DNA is TGTGCCAGCAACTTAGGCCTACGGGCCAGCGAGCAGTACTTC.

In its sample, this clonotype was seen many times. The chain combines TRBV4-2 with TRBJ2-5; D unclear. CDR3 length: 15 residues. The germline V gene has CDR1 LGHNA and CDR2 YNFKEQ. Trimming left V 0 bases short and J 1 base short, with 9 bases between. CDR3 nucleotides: TGTGCCAGCAGCCAAGATTTCCGGGCCCAAGAGACCCAGTACTTC. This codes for CASSQDFRAQETQYF.

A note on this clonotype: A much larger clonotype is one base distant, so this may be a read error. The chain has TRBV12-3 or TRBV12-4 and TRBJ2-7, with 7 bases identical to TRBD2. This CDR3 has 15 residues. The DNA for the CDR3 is TGTGCCAGCAGCACCAGCGTGACTAGCTCCTACGTGCAGTACTTC. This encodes CASSTSVTSSYVQYF.

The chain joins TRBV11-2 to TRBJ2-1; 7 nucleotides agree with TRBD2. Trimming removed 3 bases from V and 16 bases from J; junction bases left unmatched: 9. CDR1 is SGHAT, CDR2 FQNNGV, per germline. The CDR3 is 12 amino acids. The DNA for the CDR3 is TGTGCCAGCAGCTTGGCGGGGGATGAGCGCTTCTTC. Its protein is CASSLAGDERFF.

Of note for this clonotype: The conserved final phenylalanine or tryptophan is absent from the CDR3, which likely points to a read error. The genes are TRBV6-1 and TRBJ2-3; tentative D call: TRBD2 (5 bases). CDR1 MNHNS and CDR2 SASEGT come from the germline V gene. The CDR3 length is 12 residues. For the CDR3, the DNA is TGTACCAGCAGGCGGACGGGGGATACGCAGTATTCT. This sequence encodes CTSRRTGDTQYS.

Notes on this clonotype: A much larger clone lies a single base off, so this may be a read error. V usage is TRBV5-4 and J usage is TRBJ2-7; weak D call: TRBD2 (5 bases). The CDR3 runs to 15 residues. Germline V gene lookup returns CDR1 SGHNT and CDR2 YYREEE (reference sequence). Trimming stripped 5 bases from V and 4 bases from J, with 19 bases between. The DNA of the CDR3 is TGTGCCAGCAGTCCCGGGATAGGGCAAATTTACGAGCAGTACTTC. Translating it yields CASSPGIGQIYEQYF.